This record looks at one TCR beta chain sequence and its context. The antigen is not known. This specimen comes from a study of somatic mutations in cytotoxic T cells in rheumatoid arthritis. Whole-study findings and limits: With 60 to 65 patients examined, several had a largest CD8+ clone exceeding 20% of CD8+ cells.

TCRdb's table, derived via immunoSEQ multiplex PCR, lists solely in-frame clones and lacks some. The sample shows fewer than 20,000 clones, more than 65% of them seen only once. The ends were cut back, 6 bases at V and 0 bases at J, with 17 bases in the middle. CDR1 is GTSNPN and CDR2 is SVGIG in the germline V gene (reference sequence). This CDR3 comprises 16 residues. This TCR derives from an adult with rheumatoid arthritis. The sample consisted of CD8+ T cells sorted from blood. The rearrangement joins TRBV30 to TRBJ2-2; a weak D match, TRBD2 (5 bases). As DNA, the CDR3 is TGTGCCTGTCAGACCACGGACTTCACGAACACCGGGGAGCTGTTTTTT. It is translated as CACQTTDFTNTGELFF.